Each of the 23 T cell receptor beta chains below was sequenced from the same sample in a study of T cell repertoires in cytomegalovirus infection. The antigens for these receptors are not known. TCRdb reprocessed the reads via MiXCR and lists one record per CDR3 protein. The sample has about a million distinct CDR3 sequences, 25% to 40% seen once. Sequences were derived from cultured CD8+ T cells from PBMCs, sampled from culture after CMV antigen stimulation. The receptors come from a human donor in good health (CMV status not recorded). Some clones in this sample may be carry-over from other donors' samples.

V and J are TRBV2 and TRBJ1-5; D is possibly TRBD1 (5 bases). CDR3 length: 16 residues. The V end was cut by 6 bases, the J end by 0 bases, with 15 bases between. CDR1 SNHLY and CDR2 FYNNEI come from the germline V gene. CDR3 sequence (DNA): TGTGCCAGCAGGAGTGCCTTCAGGGATAGCAATCAGCCCCAGCATTTT. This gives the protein CASRSAFRDSNQPQHF.

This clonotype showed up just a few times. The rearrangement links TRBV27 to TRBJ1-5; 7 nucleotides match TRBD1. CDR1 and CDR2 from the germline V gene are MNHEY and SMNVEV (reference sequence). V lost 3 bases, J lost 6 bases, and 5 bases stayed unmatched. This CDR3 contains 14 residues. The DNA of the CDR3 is TGTGCCAGCAGTTTGACAGGGTCCGTTCAGCCCCAGCATTTT. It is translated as CASSLTGSVQPQHF.

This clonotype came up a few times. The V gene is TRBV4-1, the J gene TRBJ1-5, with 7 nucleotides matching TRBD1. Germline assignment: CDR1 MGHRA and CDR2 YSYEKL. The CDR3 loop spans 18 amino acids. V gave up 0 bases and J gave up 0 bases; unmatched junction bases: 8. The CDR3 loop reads CASSQEGTVHYSNQPQHF. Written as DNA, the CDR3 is TGCGCCAGCAGCCAAGAGGGGACAGTTCACTATAGCAATCAGCCCCAGCATTTT.

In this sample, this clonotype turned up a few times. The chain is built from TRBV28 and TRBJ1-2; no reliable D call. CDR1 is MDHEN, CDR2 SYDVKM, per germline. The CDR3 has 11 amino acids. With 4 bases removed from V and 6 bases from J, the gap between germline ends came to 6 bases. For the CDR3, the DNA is TGTGCCAGCAGTTGGGCAGATGGCTACACCTTC. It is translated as CASSWADGYTF.

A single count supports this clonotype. CDR3 bases: TGTGCTAGTGGTTTCGGGACAGGGGGGCGAAGCTCCTACAATGAGCAGTTCTTC. Protein: CASGFGTGGRSSYNEQFF. This sequence joins TRBV12-5 and TRBJ2-1; 11 nucleotides align to TRBD1. The CDR3 extends over 18 amino acids. V was pared by 3 bases and J by 0 bases, with 7 bases of the junction left unmatched. CDR1 and CDR2 (germline): LGHNT, FRNRAP.

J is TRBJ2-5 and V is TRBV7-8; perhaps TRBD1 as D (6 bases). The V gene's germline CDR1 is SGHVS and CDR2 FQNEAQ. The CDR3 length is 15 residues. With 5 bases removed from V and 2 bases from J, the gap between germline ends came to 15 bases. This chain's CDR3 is CASSTPGQQQETQYF. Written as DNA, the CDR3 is TGTGCCAGCAGCACACCGGGACAACAACAAGAGACCCAGTACTTC.

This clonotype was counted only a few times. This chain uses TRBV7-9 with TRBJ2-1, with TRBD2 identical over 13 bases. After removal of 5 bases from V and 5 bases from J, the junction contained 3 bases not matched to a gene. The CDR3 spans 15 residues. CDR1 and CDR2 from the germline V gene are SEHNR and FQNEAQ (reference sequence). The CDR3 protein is CASSNGLAGDNEQFF. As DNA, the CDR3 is TGTGCCAGCAGCAACGGACTAGCGGGGGACAATGAGCAGTTCTTC.

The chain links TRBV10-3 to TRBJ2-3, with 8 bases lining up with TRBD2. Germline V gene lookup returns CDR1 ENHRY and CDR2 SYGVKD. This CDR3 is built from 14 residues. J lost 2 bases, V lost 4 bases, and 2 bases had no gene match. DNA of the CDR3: TGTGCCATCAGTGGAGCGGGGGCCACAGATACGCAGTATTTT. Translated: CAISGAGATDTQYF.

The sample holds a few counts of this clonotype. CDR3 amino acids: CASSYTGIGDTEAFF. The CDR3 DNA reads as TGTGCCAGCAGTTATACAGGGATTGGGGACACTGAAGCTTTCTTT. This chain uses TRBV2 with TRBJ1-1; D possibly corresponds to TRBD1 (6 bases). Germline V lookup: CDR1 SNHLY, CDR2 FYNNEI. The V and J ends lost 5 bases and 3 bases respectively, with 16 bases between them. The CDR3 has 15 amino acids.

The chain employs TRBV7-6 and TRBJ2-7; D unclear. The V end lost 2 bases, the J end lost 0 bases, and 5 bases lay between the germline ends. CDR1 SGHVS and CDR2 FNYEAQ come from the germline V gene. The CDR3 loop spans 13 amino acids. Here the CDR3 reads CASSLRTSYEQYF. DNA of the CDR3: TGTGCCAGCAGCTTACGGACCTCCTACGAGCAGTACTTC.

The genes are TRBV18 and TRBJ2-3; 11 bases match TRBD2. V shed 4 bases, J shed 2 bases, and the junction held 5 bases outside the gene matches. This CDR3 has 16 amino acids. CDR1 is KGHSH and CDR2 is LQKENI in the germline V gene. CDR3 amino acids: CASSRRLAGTTDTQYF. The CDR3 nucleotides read TGTGCCAGCTCACGACGACTAGCGGGGACCACAGATACGCAGTATTTT.

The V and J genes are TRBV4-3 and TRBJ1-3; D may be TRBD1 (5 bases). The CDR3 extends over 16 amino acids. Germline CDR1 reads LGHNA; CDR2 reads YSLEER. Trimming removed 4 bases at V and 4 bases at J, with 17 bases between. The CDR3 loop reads CASSPPVTAGGNTIYF. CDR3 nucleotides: TGCGCCAGCAGCCCTCCCGTCACCGCAGGGGGAAACACCATATATTTT.

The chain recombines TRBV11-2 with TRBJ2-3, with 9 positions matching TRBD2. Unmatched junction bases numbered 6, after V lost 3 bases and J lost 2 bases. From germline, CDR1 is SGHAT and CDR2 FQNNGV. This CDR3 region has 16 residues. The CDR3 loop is CASSLLAGMNTDTQYF. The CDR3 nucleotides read TGTGCCAGCAGCTTGCTAGCGGGGATGAACACAGATACGCAGTATTTT. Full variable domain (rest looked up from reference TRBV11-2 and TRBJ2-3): EAGVAQSPRYKIIEKRQSVAFWCNPISGHATLYWYQQILGQGPKLLIQFQNNGVVDDSQLPKDRFSAERLKGVDSTLKIQPAKLEDSAVYLCASSLLAGMNTDTQYFGPGTRLTVL.

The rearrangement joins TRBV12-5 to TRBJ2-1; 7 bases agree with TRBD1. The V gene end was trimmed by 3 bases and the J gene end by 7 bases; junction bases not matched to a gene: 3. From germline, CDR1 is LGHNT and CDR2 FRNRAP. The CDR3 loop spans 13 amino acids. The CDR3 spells CASGFNRGNEQFF. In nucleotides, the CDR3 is TGTGCTAGTGGTTTTAACAGGGGTAATGAGCAGTTCTTC. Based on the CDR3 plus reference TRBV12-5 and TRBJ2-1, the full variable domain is DARVTQTPRHKVTEMGQEVTMRCQPILGHNTVFWYRQTMMQGLELLAYFRNRAPLDDSGMPKDRFSAEMPDATLATLKIQPSEPRDSAVYFCASGFNRGNEQFFGPGTRLTVL.

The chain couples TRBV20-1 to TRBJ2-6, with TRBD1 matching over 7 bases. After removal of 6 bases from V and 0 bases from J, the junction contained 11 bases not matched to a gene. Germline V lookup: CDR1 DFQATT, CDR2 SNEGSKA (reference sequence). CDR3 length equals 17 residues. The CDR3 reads CSALRQGVSSGANVLTF. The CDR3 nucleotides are TGCAGTGCCCTGAGACAGGGTGTTTCCTCTGGGGCCAACGTCCTGACTTTC.

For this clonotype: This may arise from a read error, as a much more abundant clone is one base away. The CDR3 DNA reads TGTGCCAGCAGCCCCGAGAGGAACTCCTACGAGCAGTACTTC. It specifies CASSPERNSYEQYF. The chain links TRBV7-2 to TRBJ2-7, with D uncertain. Trimming took 5 bases from V and 0 from J, leaving 11 bases between them. This CDR3 spans 14 amino acids. Germline loops: CDR1 SGHTA, CDR2 FQGNSA.

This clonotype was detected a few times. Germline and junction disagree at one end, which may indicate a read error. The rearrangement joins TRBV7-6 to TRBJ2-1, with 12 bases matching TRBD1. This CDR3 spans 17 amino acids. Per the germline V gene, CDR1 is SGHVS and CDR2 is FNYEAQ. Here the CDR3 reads CASSLGTGGPYYNEQFF. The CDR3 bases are TGTGCTAGCAGCTTGGGGACAGGGGGCCCGTACTACAATGAGCAGTTCTTC. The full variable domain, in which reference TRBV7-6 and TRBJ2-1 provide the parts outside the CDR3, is GAGVSQSPRYKVTKRGQDVALRCDPISGHVSLYWYRQALGQGPEFLTYFNYEAQQDKSGLPNDRFSAERPEGSISTLTIQRTEQRDSAMYRCASSLGTGGPYYNEQFFGPGTRLTVL.

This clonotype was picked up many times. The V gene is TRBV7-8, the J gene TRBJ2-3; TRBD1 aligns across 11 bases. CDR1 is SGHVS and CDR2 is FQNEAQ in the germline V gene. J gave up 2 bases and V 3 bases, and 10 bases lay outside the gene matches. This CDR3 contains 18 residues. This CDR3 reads CASSLTGTGGYLTDTQYF. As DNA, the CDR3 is TGTGCCAGCAGCTTGACCGGGACAGGGGGATATCTCACAGATACGCAGTATTTT. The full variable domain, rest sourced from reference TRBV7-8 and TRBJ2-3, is GAGVSQSPRYKVAKRGQDVALRCDPISGHVSLFWYQQALGQGPEFLTYFQNEAQLDKSGLPSDRFFAERPEGSVSTLKIQRTQQEDSAVYLCASSLTGTGGYLTDTQYFGPGTRLTVL.

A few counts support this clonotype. CDR3 sequence reads: CASSPRGERYTGELFF. CDR3 bases: TGCGCCAGCAGCCCGCGCGGGGAGAGATACACCGGGGAGCTGTTTTTT. The V call is TRBV4-1, the J call TRBJ2-2; TRBD2 is a possible D gene (6 bases). Germline-derived CDR1 and CDR2 are MGHRA and YSYEKL. CDR3 length equals 16 residues. V was trimmed by 4 bases and J by 3 bases, leaving 15 bases between them.

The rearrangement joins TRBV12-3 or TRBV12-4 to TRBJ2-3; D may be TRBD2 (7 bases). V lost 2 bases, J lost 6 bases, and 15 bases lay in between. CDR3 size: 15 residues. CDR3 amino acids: CASSLWGGGVDTQYF. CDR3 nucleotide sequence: TGTGCCAGCAGTTTATGGGGGGGCGGTGTGGATACGCAGTATTTT.

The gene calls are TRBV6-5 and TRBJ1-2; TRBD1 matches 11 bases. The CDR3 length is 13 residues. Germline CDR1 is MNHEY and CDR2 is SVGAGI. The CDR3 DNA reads TGTATGGCGGGACAGGGGGAGCCTACTGGCTACACCTTC. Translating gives CMAGQGEPTGYTF.

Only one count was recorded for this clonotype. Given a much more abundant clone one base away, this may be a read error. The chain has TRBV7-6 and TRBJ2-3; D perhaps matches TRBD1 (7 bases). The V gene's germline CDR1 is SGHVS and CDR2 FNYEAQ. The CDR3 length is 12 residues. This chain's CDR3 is CANSRGVDTQYF. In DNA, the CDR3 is TGTGCCAACAGCAGGGGGGTGGATACGCAGTATTTT.

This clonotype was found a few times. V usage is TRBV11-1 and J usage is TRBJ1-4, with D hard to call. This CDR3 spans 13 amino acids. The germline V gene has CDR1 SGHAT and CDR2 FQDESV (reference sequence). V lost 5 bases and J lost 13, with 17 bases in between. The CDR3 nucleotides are TGTGCCAGCAGCCCTACTAGGAGCGGTGTACTGTTTTTT. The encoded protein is CASSPTRSGVLFF.